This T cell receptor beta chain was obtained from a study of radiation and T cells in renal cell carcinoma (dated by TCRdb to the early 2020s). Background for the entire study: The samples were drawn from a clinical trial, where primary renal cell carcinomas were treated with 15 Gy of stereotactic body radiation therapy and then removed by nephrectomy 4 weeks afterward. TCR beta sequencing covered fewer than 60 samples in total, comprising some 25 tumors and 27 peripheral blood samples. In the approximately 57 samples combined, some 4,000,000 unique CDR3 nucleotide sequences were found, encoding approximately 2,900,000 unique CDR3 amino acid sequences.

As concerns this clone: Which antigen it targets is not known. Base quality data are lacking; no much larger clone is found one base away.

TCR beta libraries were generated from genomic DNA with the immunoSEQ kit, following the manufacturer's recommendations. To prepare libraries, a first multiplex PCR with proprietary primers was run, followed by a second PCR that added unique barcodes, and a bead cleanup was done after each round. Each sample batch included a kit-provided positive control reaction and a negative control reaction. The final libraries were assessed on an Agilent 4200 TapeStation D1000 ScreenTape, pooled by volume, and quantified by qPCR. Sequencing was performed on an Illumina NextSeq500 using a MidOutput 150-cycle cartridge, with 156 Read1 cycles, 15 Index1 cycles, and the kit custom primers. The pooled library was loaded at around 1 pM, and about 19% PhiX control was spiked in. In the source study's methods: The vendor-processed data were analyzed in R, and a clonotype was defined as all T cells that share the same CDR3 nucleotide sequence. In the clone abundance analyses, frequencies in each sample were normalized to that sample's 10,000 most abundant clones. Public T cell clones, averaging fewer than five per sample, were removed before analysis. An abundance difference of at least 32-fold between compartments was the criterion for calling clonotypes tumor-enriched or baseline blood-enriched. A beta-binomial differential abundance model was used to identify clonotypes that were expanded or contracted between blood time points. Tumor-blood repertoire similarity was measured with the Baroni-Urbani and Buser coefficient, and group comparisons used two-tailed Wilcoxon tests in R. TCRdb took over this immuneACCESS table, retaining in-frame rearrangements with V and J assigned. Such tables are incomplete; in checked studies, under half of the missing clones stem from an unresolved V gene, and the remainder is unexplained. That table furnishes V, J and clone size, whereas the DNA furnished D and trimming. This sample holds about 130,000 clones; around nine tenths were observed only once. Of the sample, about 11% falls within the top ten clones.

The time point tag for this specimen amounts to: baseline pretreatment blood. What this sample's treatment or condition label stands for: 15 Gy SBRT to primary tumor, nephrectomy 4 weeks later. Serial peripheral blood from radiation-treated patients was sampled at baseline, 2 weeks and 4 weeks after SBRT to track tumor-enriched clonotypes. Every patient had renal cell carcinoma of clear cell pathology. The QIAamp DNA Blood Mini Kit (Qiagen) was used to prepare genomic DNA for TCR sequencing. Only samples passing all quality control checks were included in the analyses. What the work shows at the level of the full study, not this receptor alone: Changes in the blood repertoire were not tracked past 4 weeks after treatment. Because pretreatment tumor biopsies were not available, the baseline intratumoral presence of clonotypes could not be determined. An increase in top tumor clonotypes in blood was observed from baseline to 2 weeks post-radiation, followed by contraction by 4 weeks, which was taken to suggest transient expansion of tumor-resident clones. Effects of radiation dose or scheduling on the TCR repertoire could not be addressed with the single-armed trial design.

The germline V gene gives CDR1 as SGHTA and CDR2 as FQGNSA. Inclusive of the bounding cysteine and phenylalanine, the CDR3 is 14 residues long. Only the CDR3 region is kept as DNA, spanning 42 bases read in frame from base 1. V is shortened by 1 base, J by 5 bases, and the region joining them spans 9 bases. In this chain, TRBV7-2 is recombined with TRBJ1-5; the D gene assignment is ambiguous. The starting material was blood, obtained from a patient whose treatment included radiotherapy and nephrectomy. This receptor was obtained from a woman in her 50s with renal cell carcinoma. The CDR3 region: CASSLVAEYQPQHF. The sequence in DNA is TGTGCCAGCAGCTTAGTGGCAGAATATCAGCCCCAGCATTTT.